The clone carrying this TCR beta chain showed up just once. Its antigen is not known. The table came from immunoSEQ multiplex PCR; TCRdb's copy has only in-frame clones and leaves some out. The sample has 180,000 or so clones, more than 70% seen once. This entry is derived from a study of T cell responses to AZD1222 COVID-19 vaccine. General observations from the study: Two AZD1222 doses significantly raised spike-specific TCR breadth and depth over controls. No repertoire was sampled before or during the peak T cell response, only after it.

The V gene lost 7 bases and the J gene lost 8 bases, with 17 bases spanning the gap. The CDR3 has 14 amino acids. Germline V lookup: CDR1 MDHEN, CDR2 SYDVKM. The clonotype was recovered from an adult who received the AZD1222 COVID-19 vaccine. The sequencing used peripheral blood, collected 28 days after the second AZD1222 dose. The chain is built from TRBV28 and TRBJ1-4; D is possibly TRBD1 (6 bases). CDR3 sequence: CASITGTGYEKLFF. DNA of the CDR3: TGTGCCAGCATTACCGGTACAGGGTACGAAAAACTGTTTTTT.